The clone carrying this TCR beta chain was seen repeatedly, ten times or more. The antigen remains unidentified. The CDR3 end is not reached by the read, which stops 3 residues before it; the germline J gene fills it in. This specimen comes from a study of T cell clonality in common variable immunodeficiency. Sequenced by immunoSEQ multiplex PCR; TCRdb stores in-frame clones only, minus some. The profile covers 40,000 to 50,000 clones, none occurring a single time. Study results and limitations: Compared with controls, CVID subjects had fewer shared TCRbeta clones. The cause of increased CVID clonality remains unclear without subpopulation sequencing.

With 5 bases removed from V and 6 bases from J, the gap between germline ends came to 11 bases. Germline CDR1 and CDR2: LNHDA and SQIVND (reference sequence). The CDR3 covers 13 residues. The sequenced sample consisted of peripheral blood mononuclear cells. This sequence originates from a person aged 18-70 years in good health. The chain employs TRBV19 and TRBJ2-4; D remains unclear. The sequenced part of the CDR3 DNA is TGTGCCAGTAGTTTTCAAGATAGAAACATT. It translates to CASSFQDRNI. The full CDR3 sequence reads CASSFQDRNIQYF.